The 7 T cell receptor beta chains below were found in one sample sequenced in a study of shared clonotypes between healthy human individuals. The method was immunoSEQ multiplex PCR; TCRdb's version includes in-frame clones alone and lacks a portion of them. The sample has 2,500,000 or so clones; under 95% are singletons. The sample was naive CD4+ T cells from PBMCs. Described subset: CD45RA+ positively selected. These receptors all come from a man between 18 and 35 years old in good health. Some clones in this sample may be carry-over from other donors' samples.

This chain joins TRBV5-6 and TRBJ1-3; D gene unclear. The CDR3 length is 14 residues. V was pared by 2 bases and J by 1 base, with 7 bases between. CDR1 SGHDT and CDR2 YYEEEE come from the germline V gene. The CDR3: CASSFEGSGNTIYF. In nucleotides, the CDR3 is TGTGCCAGCAGCTTCGAGGGATCTGGAAACACCATATATTTT. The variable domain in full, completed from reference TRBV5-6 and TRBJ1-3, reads DAGVTQSPTHLIKTRGQQVTLRCSPKSGHDTVSWYQQALGQGPQFIFQYYEEEERQRGNFPDRFSGHQFPNYSSELNVNALLLGDSALYLCASSFEGSGNTIYFGEGSWLTVV.

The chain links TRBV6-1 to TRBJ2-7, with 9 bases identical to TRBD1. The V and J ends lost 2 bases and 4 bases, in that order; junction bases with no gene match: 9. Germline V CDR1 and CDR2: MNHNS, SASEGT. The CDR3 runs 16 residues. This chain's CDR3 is CASSESGQGRRYEQYF. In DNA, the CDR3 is TGTGCCAGCAGTGAATCGGGACAGGGAAGAAGGTACGAGCAGTACTTC.

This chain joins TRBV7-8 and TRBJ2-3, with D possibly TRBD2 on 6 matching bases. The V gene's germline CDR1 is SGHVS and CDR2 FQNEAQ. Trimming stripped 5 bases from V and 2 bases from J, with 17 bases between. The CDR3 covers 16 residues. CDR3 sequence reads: CASSPSGWRDTDTQYF. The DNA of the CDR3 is TGTGCCAGCAGCCCCTCCGGTTGGCGGGACACAGATACGCAGTATTTT.

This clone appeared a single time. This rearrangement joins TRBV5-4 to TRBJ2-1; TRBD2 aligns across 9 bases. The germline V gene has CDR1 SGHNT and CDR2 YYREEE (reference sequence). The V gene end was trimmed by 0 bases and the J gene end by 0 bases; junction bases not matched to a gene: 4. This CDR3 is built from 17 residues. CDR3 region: CASSLVSSGTSYNEQFF. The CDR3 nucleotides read TGTGCCAGCAGCTTGGTGTCTAGCGGGACCTCCTACAATGAGCAGTTCTTC.

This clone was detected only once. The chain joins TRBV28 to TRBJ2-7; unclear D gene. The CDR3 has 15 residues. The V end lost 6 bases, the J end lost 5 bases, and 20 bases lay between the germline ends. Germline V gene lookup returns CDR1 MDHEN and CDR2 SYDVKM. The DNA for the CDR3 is TGTGCCAGCAGGGTCGGAACTAAAGCTTGGGACGAGCAGTACTTC. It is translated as CASRVGTKAWDEQYF.

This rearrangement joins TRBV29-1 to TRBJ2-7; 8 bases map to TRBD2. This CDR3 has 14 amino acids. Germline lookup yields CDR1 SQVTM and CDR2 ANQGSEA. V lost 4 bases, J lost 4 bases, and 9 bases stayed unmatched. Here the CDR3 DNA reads TGCAGCGTTGTAAAGAGCGGGAGTGTGTACGAGCAGTACTTC. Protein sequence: CSVVKSGSVYEQYF.

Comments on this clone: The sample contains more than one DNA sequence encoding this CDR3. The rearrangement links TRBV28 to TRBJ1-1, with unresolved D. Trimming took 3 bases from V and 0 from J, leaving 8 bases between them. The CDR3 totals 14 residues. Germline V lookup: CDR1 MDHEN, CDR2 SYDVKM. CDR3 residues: CASSLVQMNTEAFF. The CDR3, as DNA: TGTGCCAGCAGTTTGGTACAAATGAACACTGAAGCTTTCTTT.